This entry describes one TCR beta chain. This CDR3 contains 16 residues. The V segment lost 5 bases and the J segment 0 bases; nucleotides outside the gene matches: 6. Germline V gene data show CDR1 as SGHNT and CDR2 as YYREEE (reference sequence). This entry belongs to a study of OX40 agonist ivuxolimab in advanced cancers. Sequencing used immunoSEQ multiplex PCR; TCRdb keeps in-frame clones, though not all of them. In the table there are 35,000 to 45,000 clones, approximately 88% of which are singletons. J is TRBJ2-1 and V is TRBV5-4; 9 nucleotides agree with TRBD2. The sequence derives from an adult with an advanced solid tumor such as melanoma, head and neck, liver or kidney cancer. Sample: CD4+ or CD8+ T cells sorted from blood, taken in a trial of the OX40 agonist ivuxolimab. CDR3 bases: TGTGCCAGCAGATCTTATAGCGGGAGCTCCTACAATGAGCAGTTCTTC. It is translated as CASRSYSGSSYNEQFF.